The source of this TCR beta chain is a study of blood T cell repertoires in COVID-19. Per the original methods: Using reference gene primer amplification, nucleated cell counts were estimated. TCRdb's copy holds only in-frame clones and misses some; the assay was immunoSEQ multiplex PCR. From that table come the V and J calls and clone size; the DNA was used to work out D and trimming. This sample has 87,000 or so clones; just over 85% occur once, and the top ten carry about 20%. CDR3 length: 14 residues. Trimming cost V 1 base and J 2 bases, with 9 bases left between them. Germline-derived CDR1 and CDR2 are SGHRS and YFSETQ.

The chain recombines TRBV5-1 with TRBJ2-5; D may be TRBD2 (5 bases). Sequencing input: peripheral blood. The receptor was isolated from a woman at least 80 years old in a cohort sampled during active or convalescent COVID-19. The CDR3 here is CASSLIGVQETQYF. The CDR3 DNA follows: TGCGCCAGCAGCTTGATCGGGGTACAAGAGACCCAGTACTTC.